Listed below are T cell receptor beta chains from one sample, sequenced in a study of blood T cells in healthy people across ages. TCRdb re-analysed the 5' RACE reads in MiXCR, keeping a single row per CDR3 protein. The sample records over 700,000 distinct CDR3 sequences, around a quarter being singletons. This sample was shared with a second study, whose subject was T cells of mothers and their children.

The specimen was blood. Receptors were obtained from a boy between 10 and 17 years old in good health. Each CDR3 is given with its conserved first and last residue. D genes are given only for firm matches. Size is omitted from some rows. Given values are once, few, many or a class for expanded clones.

CDR3aa	CDR3nt	v_gene	d_gene	abundance	j_gene
CASSEGTGGGQPQHF	TGTGCCAGCAGTGAAGGGACAGGGGGCGGACAGCCCCAGCATTTT	TRBV2	TRBD1	NA	TRBJ1-5
CASSSSTGGSYNEQFF	TGTGCCAGCAGCTCATCGACGGGGGGCTCCTACAATGAGCAGTTCTTC	TRBV7-9	TRBD2	NA	TRBJ2-1
CASSFRLAGAGDTQYF	TGTGCCAGCAGCTTCAGACTAGCGGGGGCTGGGGATACGCAGTATTTT	TRBV7-8	TRBD2	few	TRBJ2-3
CASGPEGGGSYEQYF	TGTGCCAGCGGCCCTGAGGGCGGGGGTTCCTACGAGCAGTACTTC	TRBV7-9	TRBD2	NA	TRBJ2-7
CASSRGLAGVTYEQYF	TGTGCCAGCAGCCGGGGACTAGCGGGGGTTACCTACGAGCAGTACTTC	TRBV7-2	TRBD2	NA	TRBJ2-7
CASSSVDNSTEAFF	TGTGCCAGCAGTAGCGTCGACAATTCCACTGAAGCTTTCTTT	TRBV11-1	NA	NA	TRBJ1-1
CASSSLTSYNEQFF	TGTGCCAGCAGCTCCTTGACTAGTTACAATGAGCAGTTCTTC	TRBV5-6	NA	few	TRBJ2-1
CSVSGDFGANVLTF	TGCAGCGTTTCAGGGGATTTTGGGGCCAACGTCCTGACTTTC	TRBV29-1	NA	many	TRBJ2-6
CASSKSVFTDTQYF	TGTGCCAGCAGTAAGAGCGTTTTTACAGATACGCAGTATTTT	TRBV6-6	NA	NA	TRBJ2-3
CASSLVIGSYGYTF	TGTGCCAGCAGCTTAGTGATAGGGAGCTATGGCTACACCTTC	TRBV7-2	NA	few	TRBJ1-2
CASSQGVWGPNYGYTF	TGTGCCAGCAGCCAAGGGGTATGGGGGCCCAACTATGGCTACACCTTC	TRBV3-1	NA	NA	TRBJ1-2
CASSLPGWGPSSYNEQFF	TGTGCCAGCAGCTTACCAGGGTGGGGGCCCAGCTCCTACAATGAGCAGTTCTTC	TRBV7-2	NA	NA	TRBJ2-1
CATSRGRGETQYF	TGTGCCACCAGCAGAGGCAGGGGAGAGACCCAGTACTTC	TRBV15	NA	NA	TRBJ2-5
CASSLWRRTGGNGYTF	TGTGCCAGCAGTTTATGGCGGCGGACAGGGGGTAATGGCTACACCTTC	TRBV12-3/TRBV12-4	TRBD1	few	TRBJ1-2
CASSNLAAATNEQFF	TGTGCCAGCAGCAATCTAGCGGCGGCTACAAATGAGCAGTTCTTC	TRBV11-2	TRBD2	NA	TRBJ2-1
CASSITRDGENEQFF	TGTGCCAGTAGTATAACAAGGGATGGGGAAAATGAGCAGTTCTTC	TRBV19	NA	few	TRBJ2-1
CSAYDSHNEQFF	TGCAGTGCATACGACAGCCACAATGAGCAGTTCTTC	TRBV20-1	NA	NA	TRBJ2-1